Shown below are 18 T cell receptor beta chains from a single sample sequenced in a study of T cells after yellow fever vaccination. TCRdb used MiXCR to reprocess the 5' RACE reads, holding one entry per CDR3 protein. The repertoire holds 110,000 or so distinct CDR3 sequences, with 7.2% as singletons. Sequencing was performed on CD4+ T cells sorted from PBMCs, taken about 41 days after the first yellow fever vaccination. The receptors here all came from a man aged 18 to 29 who received the YFV17D yellow fever vaccine.

This chain links TRBV5-1 with TRBJ1-3; D call uncertain. Looked up from germline, CDR1 is SGHRS and CDR2 is YFSETQ. This CDR3 is built from 14 residues. Trimming cost V 6 bases and J 2 bases, with 12 bases left between them. The CDR3 nucleotides are TGCGCCAGCACACGAGGGTCCCCTGGAAACACCATATATTTT. Translated: CASTRGSPGNTIYF.

This clonotype was counted many times. The chain carries TRBV20-1 and TRBJ2-7, with a tentative D call TRBD2 (6 bases). This CDR3 has 12 residues. Germline assignment: CDR1 DFQATT and CDR2 SNEGSKA (reference sequence). The CDR3 is CSGGVRRNEQYF. The CDR3 DNA is TGCAGCGGCGGGGTGCGGAGGAACGAGCAGTACTTC.

This clonotype was detected many times. The chain is built from TRBV29-1 and TRBJ1-1; D gene unclear. The germline V gene has CDR1 SQVTM and CDR2 ANQGSEA. CDR3 length: 11 residues. The V end was cut by 7 bases, the J end by 2 bases, with 8 bases between. DNA of the CDR3: TGCAGCGCTTCGTTCAACACTGAAGCTTTCTTT. Residues: CSASFNTEAFF.

The chain recombines TRBV29-1 with TRBJ1-4; D gene ambiguous. Trimming removed 4 bases at V and 3 bases at J, with 9 bases between. The CDR3 has 13 residues. Germline V gene lookup returns CDR1 SQVTM and CDR2 ANQGSEA. CDR3 DNA sequence: TGCAGCGTTGTTAGCTGGCCTAATGAAAAACTGTTTTTT. Translating gives CSVVSWPNEKLFF.

This clonotype has a count of ten or more. The genes are TRBV12-3 or TRBV12-4 and TRBJ1-1; perhaps TRBD1 as D (5 bases). Trimming stripped 2 bases from V and 8 bases from J, with 15 bases between. The CDR3 is 14 residues long. CDR3 sequence: CASSLIRAGGEAFF. In DNA form, the CDR3 reads TGTGCCAGCAGTTTAATCAGGGCAGGTGGAGAAGCTTTCTTT.

This clonotype showed up many times. The V and J genes are TRBV7-9 and TRBJ2-5; D is ambiguous. The germline gives CDR1 SEHNR, CDR2 FQNEAQ (reference sequence). V was clipped by 5 bases and J by 4 bases, with 11 bases between them. This CDR3 has 13 residues. The CDR3 DNA follows: TGTGCCAGCAGCGCTAACACTGGAGAGACCCAGTACTTC. Its protein product is CASSANTGETQYF. Variable domain in full (rest from reference TRBV7-9 and TRBJ2-5): DTGVSQNPRHKITKRGQNVTFRCDPISEHNRLYWYRQTLGQGPEFLTYFQNEAQLEKSRLLSDRFSAERPKGSFSTLEIQRTEQGDSAMYLCASSANTGETQYFGPGTRLLVL.

Notes on this clonotype: A much larger clone is a single base away; this may be a read error. The chain employs TRBV12-3 or TRBV12-4 and TRBJ1-5; TRBD1 matches at 9 bases. The CDR3 covers 14 residues. The DNA for the CDR3 is TGTGCCAGCACCAAGCGACAGGGGGATCAGCACCAGCATTTT. Residues: CASTKRQGDQHQHF.

This clonotype was observed many times. In DNA, the CDR3 is TGCGCCAGCAAAGCGGGACTAGCGGTCCATGAGCAGTTCTTC. Its protein product is CASKAGLAVHEQFF. V is TRBV10-2 and J is TRBJ2-1; 11 positions match TRBD2. Per the germline V gene, CDR1 is WSHSY and CDR2 is SAAADI. This CDR3 spans 14 amino acids. V lost 7 bases, J lost 8 bases, and 7 bases stayed unmatched.

At least ten counts were recorded for this clonotype. The chain combines TRBV7-3 with TRBJ1-2; D call uncertain. Trimming shortened V by 1 base and J by 4 bases, and 10 bases separated the two germline ends. CDR1 SGHTA and CDR2 FQGTGA come from the germline V gene. The CDR3 consists of 14 residues. CDR3: CASSLSGQVYGYTF. CDR3 sequence (DNA): TGTGCCAGCAGCTTAAGCGGGCAGGTCTATGGCTACACCTTC.

This clonotype was counted at least ten times. The chain couples TRBV7-2 to TRBJ1-3; D might be TRBD1 (6 bases). The germline gives CDR1 SGHTA, CDR2 FQGNSA. The CDR3 runs to 16 residues. V was pared by 3 bases and J by 0 bases, with 12 bases between. The CDR3 DNA reads as TGTGCCAGCAGCTTTTTGGGGGGGCTCTCTGGAAACACCATATATTTT. It encodes CASSFLGGLSGNTIYF.

There are many counts of this clonotype. CDR3 amino acids: CASSARSGGASEQFF. In nucleotides, the CDR3 is TGCGCCAGCAGCGCCCGTAGCGGGGGGGCCAGTGAGCAGTTCTTC. The chain has TRBV5-1 and TRBJ2-1, with TRBD2 identical over 11 bases. There are 15 residues in the CDR3. With V trimmed by 4 bases and J by 9 bases, 9 bases remained unmatched. The V gene's germline CDR1 is SGHRS and CDR2 YFSETQ. The variable domain in full, completed from reference TRBV5-1 and TRBJ2-1, reads KAGVTQTPRYLIKTRGQQVTLSCSPISGHRSVSWYQQTPGQGLQFLFEYFSETQRNKGNFPGRFSGRQFSNSRSEMNVSTLELGDSALYLCASSARSGGASEQFFGPGTRLTVL.

Many counts were recorded for this clonotype. The DNA for the CDR3 is TGTGCCAGCAGCCCCCGCGGGGGGACCTCCTACAATGAGCAGTTCTTC. This encodes CASSPRGGTSYNEQFF. The rearrangement links TRBV7-2 to TRBJ2-1; 8 bases align to TRBD2. Germline values: CDR1 SGHTA, CDR2 FQGNSA. This CDR3 has 16 residues. The trim removed 5 bases at V and 0 bases at J, leaving 6 bases unmatched.

Remarks on this clonotype: This sequence may be a read error, since a much larger clone differs from it by one base. The chain combines TRBV20-1 with TRBJ1-5; D is possibly TRBD1 (5 bases). V dropped 6 bases and J dropped 9 bases, with 15 bases sitting between them. The CDR3 covers 12 residues. CDR1 is DFQATT, CDR2 SNEGSKA, per germline (reference sequence). CDR3 region: CSAGTGNRPQHF. The CDR3 DNA reads as TGCAGTGCGGGGACGGGAAATAGGCCCCAGCATTTT.

This clonotype has a count of ten or more. This chain uses TRBV7-2 with TRBJ2-7; 13 bases map to TRBD2. The germline V gene has CDR1 SGHTA and CDR2 FQGNSA. This CDR3 is 15 amino acids long. V gave up 5 bases and J gave up 1 base; unmatched junction bases: 2. In DNA, the CDR3 is TGTGCCAGCAGCCCGACTAGCGGGGGGTCCTACGAGCAGTACGTC. Encoded protein: CASSPTSGGSYEQYV.

The V and J genes are TRBV19 and TRBJ2-1; 9 nucleotides align to TRBD1. Trimming cost V 0 bases and J 4 bases; bases outside gene matches: 1. Germline loops: CDR1 LNHDA, CDR2 SQIVND (reference sequence). This CDR3 comprises 15 residues. Here the CDR3 reads CASSIEDRGYNEQFF. CDR3 sequence (DNA): TGTGCCAGTAGTATAGAGGACAGGGGATACAATGAGCAGTTCTTC.

This clonotype has at least ten counts. The genes are TRBV3-1 and TRBJ1-2, with D possibly matching TRBD1 (5 bases). CDR1 and CDR2 from the germline V gene are LGHDT and YNNKEL (reference sequence). CDR3 length: 17 amino acids. The germline V and J ends were trimmed by 2 bases and 4 bases, with 20 bases remaining between them. Here the CDR3 DNA reads TGTGCCAGCAGCCAATTTATAGGGCACCTGGGGGGCTATGGCTACACCTTC. Translating it yields CASSQFIGHLGGYGYTF.

This clonotype was picked up many times. The DNA of the CDR3 is TGTGCCAGCAGCCCCGGTGGGTCCTGGGGGAACACTGAAGCTTTCTTT. Translated: CASSPGGSWGNTEAFF. The chain employs TRBV4-2 and TRBJ1-1; D not resolved. The CDR3 is 16 residues long. V lost 4 bases and J lost 1, with 16 bases in between. The germline CDR1 and CDR2 sequences are LGHNA and YNFKEQ.

This clonotype was counted at least ten times. The chain links TRBV7-2 to TRBJ1-4; D is undetermined. Germline loops: CDR1 SGHTA, CDR2 FQGNSA. This CDR3 has 11 residues. With 5 bases removed from V and 4 bases from J, the gap between germline ends came to 2 bases. CDR3 nucleotide sequence: TGTGCCAGCAGCAATAATGAAAAACTGTTTTTT. Its translation is CASSNNEKLFF.